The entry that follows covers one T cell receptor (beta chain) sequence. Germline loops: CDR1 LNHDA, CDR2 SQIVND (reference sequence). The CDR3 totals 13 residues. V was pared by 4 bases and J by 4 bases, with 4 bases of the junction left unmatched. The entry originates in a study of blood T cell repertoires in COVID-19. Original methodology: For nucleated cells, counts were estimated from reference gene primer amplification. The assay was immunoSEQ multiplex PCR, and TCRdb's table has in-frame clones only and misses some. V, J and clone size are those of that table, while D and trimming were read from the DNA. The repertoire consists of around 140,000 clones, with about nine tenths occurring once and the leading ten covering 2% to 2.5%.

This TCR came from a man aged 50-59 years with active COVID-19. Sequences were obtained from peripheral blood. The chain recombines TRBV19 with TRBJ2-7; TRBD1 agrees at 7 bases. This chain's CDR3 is CASSRGQSYEQYF. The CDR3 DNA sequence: TGTGCCAGTAGTAGGGGACAGAGTTACGAGCAGTACTTC.